What follows are 16 T cell receptor beta chains derived from one specimen sequenced in a study of T cell changes during pregnancy in multiple sclerosis. The protocol was immunoSEQ multiplex PCR, while the TCRdb copy is restricted to in-frame clones and leaves out a portion. This table has about 92,000 clones, roughly 93% appearing once. The sample consisted of peripheral blood, taken in the first trimester of pregnancy. The receptor source for this set is a female donor with multiple sclerosis, enrolled in a pregnancy study.

The chain couples TRBV15 to TRBJ2-3; 7 positions match TRBD2. The CDR3 covers 16 residues. Per germline, CDR1 LNHNV and CDR2 YYDKDF (reference sequence). Trimming took 1 base from V and 2 from J; bases not matched to a gene: 6. The CDR3: CATSRAFGGSTDTQYF. DNA of the CDR3: TGTGCCACCAGCAGAGCCTTCGGGGGGTCCACAGATACGCAGTATTTT.

The chain carries TRBV30 and TRBJ1-1; TRBD1 might be the D (6 bases). Germline lookup yields CDR1 GTSNPN and CDR2 SVGIG (reference sequence). CDR3 length: 13 amino acids. Trimming shortened V by 4 bases and J by 3 bases, and 12 bases separated the two germline ends. The CDR3, as DNA: TGTGCCTGGAACAGGGTCGAGTACACTGAAGCTTTCTTT. Amino acids: CAWNRVEYTEAFF.

The chain combines TRBV27 with TRBJ2-2; D may be TRBD2 (5 bases). V was shortened by 3 bases and J by 5 bases, with 13 bases between the two germline ends. CDR1 is MNHEY, CDR2 SMNVEV, per germline (reference sequence). CDR3 length: 15 residues. The CDR3 sequence is CASSFQRVETGELFF. In DNA form, the CDR3 reads TGTGCCAGCAGTTTCCAGAGGGTGGAGACCGGGGAGCTGTTTTTT.

This chain connects TRBV5-1 to TRBJ2-2; maybe TRBD2 (7 bases). CDR1 and CDR2 (germline): SGHRS, YFSETQ. Trimming shortened V by 0 bases and J by 5 bases, and 14 bases separated the two germline ends. The CDR3 is made up of 16 amino acids. As DNA, the CDR3 is TGCGCCAGCAGCTTGGAGGGGGGGCGGAGTACCGGGGAGCTGTTTTTT. Protein product: CASSLEGGRSTGELFF.

V gene TRBV5-4 combines with J gene TRBJ2-3; no reliable D call. The V end was cut by 2 bases, the J end by 0 bases, with 4 bases between. Germline V gene data show CDR1 as SGHNT and CDR2 as YYREEE (reference sequence). This CDR3 is 13 amino acids long. CDR3 loop: CASSFLSTDTQYF. CDR3 DNA sequence: TGTGCCAGCAGCTTCCTTAGCACAGATACGCAGTATTTT.

This chain joins TRBV5-6 and TRBJ2-3; D is unclear. V was trimmed by 3 bases and J by 2 bases, leaving 7 bases between them. Germline V gene lookup returns CDR1 SGHDT and CDR2 YYEEEE. There are 13 residues in the CDR3. The CDR3, as DNA: TGTGCCAGCAGCTCCGAGCCCACAGATACGCAGTATTTT. This encodes CASSSEPTDTQYF.

The genes are TRBV19 and TRBJ1-2, with 7 bases lining up with TRBD1. The CDR3 covers 16 residues. Trimming at V came to 6 bases and at J to 0 bases, leaving 10 bases not matched to a gene. CDR1 LNHDA and CDR2 SQIVND come from the germline V gene (reference sequence). CDR3 sequence reads: CASSLPRDRANYGYTF. The DNA for the CDR3 is TGTGCCAGTAGCCTTCCGAGGGACAGAGCTAACTATGGCTACACCTTC. The whole variable domain, filled in from reference TRBV19 and TRBJ1-2, reads DGGITQSPKYLFRKEGQNVTLSCEQNLNHDAMYWYRQDPGQGLRLIYYSQIVNDFQKGDIAEGYSVSREKKESFPLTVTSAQKNPTAFYLCASSLPRDRANYGYTFGSGTRLTVV.

This chain links TRBV9 with TRBJ2-3; 11 nucleotides agree with TRBD2. The CDR3 sequence is 16 residues long. The germline V gene has CDR1 SGDLS and CDR2 YYNGEE. J gave up 1 base and V 4 bases, and 5 bases lay outside the gene matches. The CDR3 here is CASSLQTSGGTDTQYF. The CDR3 DNA reads TGTGCCAGCAGCTTACAGACTAGCGGGGGCACAGATACGCAGTATTTT.

The J gene is TRBJ2-3, the V gene TRBV20-1, with unresolved D. The germline CDR1 and CDR2 sequences are DFQATT and SNEGSKA (reference sequence). Trimming cost V 5 bases and J 4 bases, with 7 bases left between them. The CDR3 is 11 residues long. The CDR3 DNA reads as TGCAGTGCTTTTCTTTCAGATACGCAGTATTTT. The encoded protein is CSAFLSDTQYF.

The sample holds a few counts of this clone. In the same sample, other DNA sequences code for this CDR3. V usage is TRBV27 and J usage is TRBJ1-6; weak D call: TRBD1 (6 bases). V shed 2 bases and J shed 2 bases, with 7 bases lying between them. Germline V gene data show CDR1 as MNHEY and CDR2 as SMNVEV (reference sequence). This CDR3 is built from 15 residues. CDR3: CASSLGTTYNSPLHF. CDR3 DNA: TGTGCCAGCAGTTTAGGGACAACCTATAATTCACCCCTCCACTTT.

The rearrangement uses TRBV9 and TRBJ2-3; 10 nucleotides agree with TRBD2. The CDR3 loop spans 16 amino acids. The germline V gene has CDR1 SGDLS and CDR2 YYNGEE. Trimming removed 0 bases from V and 3 bases from J; junction bases left unmatched: 4. CDR3 nucleotides: TGTGCCAGCAGCGTAGATAGCGGGGGGTCGACAGATACGCAGTATTTT. Encoded protein: CASSVDSGGSTDTQYF. The full variable domain, rest sourced from reference TRBV9 and TRBJ2-3, is DSGVTQTPKHLITATGQRVTLRCSPRSGDLSVYWYQQSLDQGLQFLIQYYNGEERAKGNILERFSAQQFPDLHSELNLSSLELGDSALYFCASSVDSGGSTDTQYFGPGTRLTVL.

The CDR3 nucleotides are TGTGCCAGCTCACCACCGGCAGGGGCATATGGAAACACCATATATTTT. Its protein is CASSPPAGAYGNTIYF. The chain has TRBV18 and TRBJ1-3, with D perhaps matching TRBD1 (6 bases). CDR3 size: 16 residues. The V end was cut by 0 bases, the J end by 3 bases, with 12 bases between. Germline V gives CDR1 KGHSH, CDR2 LQKENI. Filled out from reference TRBV18 and TRBJ1-3, the complete variable domain reads NAGVMQNPRHLVRRRGQEARLRCSPMKGHSHVYWYRQLPEEGLKFMVYLQKENIIDESGMPKERFSAEFPKEGPSILRIQQVVRGDSAAYFCASSPPAGAYGNTIYFGEGSWLTVV.

V gene TRBV18 combines with J gene TRBJ2-7, with no clear D. Germline-derived CDR1 and CDR2 are KGHSH and LQKENI. V lost 3 bases, J lost 9 bases, and 12 bases lay in between. CDR3 length: 12 amino acids. CDR3 sequence: CASSPPDFGQYF. The CDR3 DNA reads TGTGCCAGCTCACCTCCTGACTTCGGGCAGTACTTC. The complete variable domain, with remaining parts taken from reference TRBV18 and TRBJ2-7, reads NAGVMQNPRHLVRRRGQEARLRCSPMKGHSHVYWYRQLPEEGLKFMVYLQKENIIDESGMPKERFSAEFPKEGPSILRIQQVVRGDSAAYFCASSPPDFGQYFGPGTRLTVT.

CDR3 region: CASSQGYGRNEQFF. CDR3 bases: TGTGCCAGCAGCCAAGGTTACGGGAGAAATGAGCAGTTCTTC. The rearrangement uses TRBV14 and TRBJ2-1; D might be TRBD2 (6 bases). CDR1 and CDR2 from the germline V gene are SGHDN and FVKESK. V was shortened by 1 base and J by 7 bases, with 11 bases between the two germline ends. The CDR3 contains 14 residues.

The chain employs TRBV18 and TRBJ1-5; the D is unclear. The V end was cut by 4 bases, the J end by 0 bases, with 4 bases between. CDR3 size: 13 residues. Germline CDR1 and CDR2: KGHSH and LQKENI. CDR3 DNA: TGTGCCAGCTCACTAAATAGCAATCAGCCCCAGCATTTT. It specifies CASSLNSNQPQHF.

J is TRBJ2-1 and V is TRBV13; 7 bases match TRBD2. The CDR3 is 16 amino acids. CDR1 is PRHDT, CDR2 FYEKMQ, per germline (reference sequence). V was pared by 3 bases and J by 9 bases, with 14 bases of the junction left unmatched. CDR3 in DNA: TGTGCCAGCAGCTTTACGGGAACCGGGGGGATCGGTGAGCAGTTCTTC. The encoded protein is CASSFTGTGGIGEQFF.